This T cell receptor beta chain was obtained from a study of blood T cell repertoires in COVID-19. V was clipped by 6 bases and J by 1 base; unmatched bases: 12. In germline, CDR1 is SGHRS, CDR2 YFSETQ. This CDR3 has 16 amino acids. Participant-reported clinical history was the basis for cohort assignment. The protocol was immunoSEQ multiplex PCR, while the TCRdb copy is restricted to in-frame clones and leaves out a portion. The repertoire includes 170,000 or so clones, 88% of them detected once, and 6.6% sits in the top ten. Sequencing input: PBMCs or T cells enriched from blood (not recorded which). The chain couples TRBV5-1 to TRBJ1-1; 7 bases map to TRBD1. The receptor comes from a woman between 45 and 60 years old who had recovered from COVID-19. CDR3 loop: CASTINANRGNTEAFF. CDR3 in DNA: TGCGCCAGCACAATCAATGCTAACAGGGGGAACACTGAAGCTTTCTTT. Based on the CDR3 plus reference TRBV5-1 and TRBJ1-1, the full variable domain is KAGVTQTPRYLIKTRGQQVTLSCSPISGHRSVSWYQQTPGQGLQFLFEYFSETQRNKGNFPGRFSGRQFSNSRSEMNVSTLELGDSALYLCASTINANRGNTEAFFGQGTRLTVV.